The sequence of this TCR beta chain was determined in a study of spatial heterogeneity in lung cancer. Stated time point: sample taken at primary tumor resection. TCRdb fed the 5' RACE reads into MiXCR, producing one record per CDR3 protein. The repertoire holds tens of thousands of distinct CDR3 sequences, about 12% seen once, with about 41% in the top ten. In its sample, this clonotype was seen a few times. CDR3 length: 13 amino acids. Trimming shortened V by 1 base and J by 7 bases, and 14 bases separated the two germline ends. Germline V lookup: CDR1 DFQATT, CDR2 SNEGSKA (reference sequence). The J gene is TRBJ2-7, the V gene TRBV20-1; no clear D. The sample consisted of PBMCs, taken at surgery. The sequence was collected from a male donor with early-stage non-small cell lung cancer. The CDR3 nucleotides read TGCAGTGCTAGAGTACCCGCTGAAAGGGAGCAGTACTTC. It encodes CSARVPAEREQYF.